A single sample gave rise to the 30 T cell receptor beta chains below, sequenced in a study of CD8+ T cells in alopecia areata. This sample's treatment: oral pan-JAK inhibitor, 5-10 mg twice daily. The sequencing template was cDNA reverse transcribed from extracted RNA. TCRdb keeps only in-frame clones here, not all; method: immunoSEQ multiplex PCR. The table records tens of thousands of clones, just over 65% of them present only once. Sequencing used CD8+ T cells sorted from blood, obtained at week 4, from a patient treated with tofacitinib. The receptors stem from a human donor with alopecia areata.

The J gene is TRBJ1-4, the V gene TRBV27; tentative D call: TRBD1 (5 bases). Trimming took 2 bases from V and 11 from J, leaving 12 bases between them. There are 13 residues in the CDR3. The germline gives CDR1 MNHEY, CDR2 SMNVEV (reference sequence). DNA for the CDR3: TGTGCCAGCAGTTTACCGGGGGGTCACAAACTGTTTTTT. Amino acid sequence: CASSLPGGHKLFF.

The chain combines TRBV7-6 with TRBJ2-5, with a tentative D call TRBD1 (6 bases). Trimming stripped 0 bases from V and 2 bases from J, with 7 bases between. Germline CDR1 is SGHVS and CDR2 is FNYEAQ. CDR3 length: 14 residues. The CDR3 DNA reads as TGTGCCAGCAGCTTAGCGGGGGCGCAAGAGACCCAGTACTTC. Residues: CASSLAGAQETQYF.

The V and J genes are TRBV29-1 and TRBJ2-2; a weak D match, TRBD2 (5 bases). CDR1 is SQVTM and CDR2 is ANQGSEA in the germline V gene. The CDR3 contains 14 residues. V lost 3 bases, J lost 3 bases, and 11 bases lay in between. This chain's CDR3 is CSVEGNSDTGELFF. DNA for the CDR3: TGCAGCGTTGAGGGTAATAGCGACACCGGGGAGCTGTTTTTT.

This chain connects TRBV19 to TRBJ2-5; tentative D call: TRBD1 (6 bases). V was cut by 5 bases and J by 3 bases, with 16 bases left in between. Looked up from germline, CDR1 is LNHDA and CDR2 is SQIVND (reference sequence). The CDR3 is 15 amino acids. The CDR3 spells CASSSNRDTKETQYF. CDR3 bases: TGTGCCAGTAGTTCAAACCGGGACACTAAAGAGACCCAGTACTTC.

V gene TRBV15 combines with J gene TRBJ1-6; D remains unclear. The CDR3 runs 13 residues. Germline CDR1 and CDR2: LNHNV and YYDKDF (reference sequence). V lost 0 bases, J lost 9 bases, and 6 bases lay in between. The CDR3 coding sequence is TGTGCCACCAGCAGAGATTGGGTTTCACCCCTCCACTTT. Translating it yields CATSRDWVSPLHF.

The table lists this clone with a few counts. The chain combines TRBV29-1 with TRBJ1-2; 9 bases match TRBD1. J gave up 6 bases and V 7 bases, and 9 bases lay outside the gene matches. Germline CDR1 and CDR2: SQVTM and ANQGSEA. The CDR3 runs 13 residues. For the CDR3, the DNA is TGCAGCGCCGGGACAGGGTCTCTCCATGGCTACACCTTC. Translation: CSAGTGSLHGYTF.

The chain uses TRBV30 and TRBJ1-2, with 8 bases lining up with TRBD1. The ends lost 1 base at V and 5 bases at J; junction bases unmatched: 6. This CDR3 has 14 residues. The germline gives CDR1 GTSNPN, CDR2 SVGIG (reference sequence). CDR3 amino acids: CAWSGDRNRYGYTF. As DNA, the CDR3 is TGTGCCTGGAGTGGGGACAGGAATCGGTATGGCTACACCTTC.

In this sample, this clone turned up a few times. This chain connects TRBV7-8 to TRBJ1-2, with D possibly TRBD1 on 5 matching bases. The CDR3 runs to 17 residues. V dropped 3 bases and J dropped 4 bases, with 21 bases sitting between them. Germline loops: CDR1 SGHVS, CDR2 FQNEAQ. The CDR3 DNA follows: TGTGCCAGCAGCTTCCTTGTTTGGGGGGACCCTAGCTATGGCTACACCTTC. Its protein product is CASSFLVWGDPSYGYTF.

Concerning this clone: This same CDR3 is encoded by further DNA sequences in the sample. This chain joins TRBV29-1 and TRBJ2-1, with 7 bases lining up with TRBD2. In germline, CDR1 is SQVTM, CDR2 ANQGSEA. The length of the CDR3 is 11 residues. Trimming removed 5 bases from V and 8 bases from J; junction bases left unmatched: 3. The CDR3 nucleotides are TGCAGCGTTCCTAGCGGAGATGAGCAGTTCTTC. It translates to CSVPSGDEQFF.

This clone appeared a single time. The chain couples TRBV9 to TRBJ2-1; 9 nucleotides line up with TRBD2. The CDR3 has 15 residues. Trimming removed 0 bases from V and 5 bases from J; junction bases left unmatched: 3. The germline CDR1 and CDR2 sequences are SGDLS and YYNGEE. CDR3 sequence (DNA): TGTGCCAGCAGCGTAGGCGGGGGGGCCAACAATGAGCAGTTCTTC. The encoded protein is CASSVGGGANNEQFF.

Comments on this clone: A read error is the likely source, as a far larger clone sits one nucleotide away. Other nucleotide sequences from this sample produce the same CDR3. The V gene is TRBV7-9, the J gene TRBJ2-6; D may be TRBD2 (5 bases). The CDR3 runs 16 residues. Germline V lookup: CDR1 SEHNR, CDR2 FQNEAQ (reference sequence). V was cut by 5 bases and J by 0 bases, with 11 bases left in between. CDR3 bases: TGTGCCAGCAGCCAAGATGGGAGCTCTGGGGCCAACGTCCTGACTTTC. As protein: CASSQDGSSGANVLTF.

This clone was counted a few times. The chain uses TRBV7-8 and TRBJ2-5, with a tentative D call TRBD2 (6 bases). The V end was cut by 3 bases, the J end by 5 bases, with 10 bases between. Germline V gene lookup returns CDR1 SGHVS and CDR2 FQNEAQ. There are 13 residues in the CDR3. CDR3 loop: CASSLGGWETQYF. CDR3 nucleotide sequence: TGTGCCAGCAGCTTGGGGGGATGGGAGACCCAGTACTTC.

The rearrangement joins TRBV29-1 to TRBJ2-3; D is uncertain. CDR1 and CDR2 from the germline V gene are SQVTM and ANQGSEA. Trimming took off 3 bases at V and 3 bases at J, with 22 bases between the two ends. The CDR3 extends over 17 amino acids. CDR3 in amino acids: CSVENPCTWGWTDTQYF. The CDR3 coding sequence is TGCAGCGTTGAGAACCCATGTACGTGGGGTTGGACAGATACGCAGTATTTT.

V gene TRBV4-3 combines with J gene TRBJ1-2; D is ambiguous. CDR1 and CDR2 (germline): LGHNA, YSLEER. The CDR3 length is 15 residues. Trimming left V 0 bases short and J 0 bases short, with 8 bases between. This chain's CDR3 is CASSQDLGANYGYTF. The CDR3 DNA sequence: TGCGCCAGCAGCCAAGATCTTGGGGCTAACTATGGCTACACCTTC.

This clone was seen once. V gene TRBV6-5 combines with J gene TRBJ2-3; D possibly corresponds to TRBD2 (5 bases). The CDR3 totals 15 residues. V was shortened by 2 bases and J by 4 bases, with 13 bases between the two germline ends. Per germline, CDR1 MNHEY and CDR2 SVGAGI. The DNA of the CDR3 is TGTGCCAGCAGTTACGATGGAGGTGGTGCAGATACGCAGTATTTT. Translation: CASSYDGGGADTQYF.

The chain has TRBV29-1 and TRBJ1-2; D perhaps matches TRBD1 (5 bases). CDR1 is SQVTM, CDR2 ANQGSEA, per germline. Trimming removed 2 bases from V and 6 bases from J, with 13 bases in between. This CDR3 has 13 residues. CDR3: CSVERQGGDGYTF. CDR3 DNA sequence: TGCAGCGTTGAAAGGCAGGGTGGCGATGGCTACACCTTC. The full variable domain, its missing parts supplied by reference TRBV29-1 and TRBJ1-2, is SAVISQKPSRDICQRGTSLTIQCQVDSQVTMMFWYRQQPGQSLTLIATANQGSEATYESGFVIDKFPISRPNLTFSTLTVSNMSPEDSSIYLCSVERQGGDGYTFGSGTRLTVV.

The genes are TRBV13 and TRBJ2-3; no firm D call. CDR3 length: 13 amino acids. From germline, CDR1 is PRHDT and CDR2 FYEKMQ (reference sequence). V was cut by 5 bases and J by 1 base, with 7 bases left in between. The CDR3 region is CASSPERTDTQYF. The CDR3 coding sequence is TGTGCCAGCAGCCCTGAACGCACAGATACGCAGTATTTT.

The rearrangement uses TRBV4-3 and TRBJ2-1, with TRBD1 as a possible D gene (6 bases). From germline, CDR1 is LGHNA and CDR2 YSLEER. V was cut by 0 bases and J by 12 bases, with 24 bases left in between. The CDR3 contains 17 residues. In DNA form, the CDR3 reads TGCGCCAGCAGCCAAGACGGGACATCTTCTCTTTCTGGCCTGCAGTTCTTC. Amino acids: CASSQDGTSSLSGLQFF.

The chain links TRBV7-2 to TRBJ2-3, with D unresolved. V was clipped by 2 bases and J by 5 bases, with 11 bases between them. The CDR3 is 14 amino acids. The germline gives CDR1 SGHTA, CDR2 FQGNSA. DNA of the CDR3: TGTGCCAGCAGCTTATCGTTGGTAGGAGATACGCAGTATTTT. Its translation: CASSLSLVGDTQYF. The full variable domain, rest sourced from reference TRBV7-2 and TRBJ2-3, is GAGVSQSPSNKVTEKGKDVELRCDPISGHTALYWYRQSLGQGLEFLIYFQGNSAPDKSGLPSDRFSAERTGGSVSTLTIQRTQQEDSAVYLCASSLSLVGDTQYFGPGTRLTVL.

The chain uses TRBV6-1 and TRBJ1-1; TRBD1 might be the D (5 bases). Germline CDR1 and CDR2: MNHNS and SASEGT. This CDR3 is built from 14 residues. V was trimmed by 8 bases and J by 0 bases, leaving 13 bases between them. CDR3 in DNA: TGTGCCAGCGAGCGGGGGGTTGTGAACACTGAAGCTTTCTTT. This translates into CASERGVVNTEAFF.

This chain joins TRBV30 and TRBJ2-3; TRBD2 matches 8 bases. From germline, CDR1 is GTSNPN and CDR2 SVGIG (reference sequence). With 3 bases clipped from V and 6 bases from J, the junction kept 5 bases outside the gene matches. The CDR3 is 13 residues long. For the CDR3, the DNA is TGTGCCTGGAGGCGGGGGGCGGGGGATACGCAGTATTTT. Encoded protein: CAWRRGAGDTQYF.

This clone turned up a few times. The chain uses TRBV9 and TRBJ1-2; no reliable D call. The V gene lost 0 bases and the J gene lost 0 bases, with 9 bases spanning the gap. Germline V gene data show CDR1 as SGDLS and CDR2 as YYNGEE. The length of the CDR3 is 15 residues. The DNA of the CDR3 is TGTGCCAGCAGCGTAGACCCGGGGACTAACTATGGCTACACCTTC. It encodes CASSVDPGTNYGYTF.

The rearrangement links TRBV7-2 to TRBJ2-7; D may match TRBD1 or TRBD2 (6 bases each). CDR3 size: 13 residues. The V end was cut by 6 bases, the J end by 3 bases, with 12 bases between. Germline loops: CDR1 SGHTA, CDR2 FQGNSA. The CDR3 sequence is CASRNGGHYEQYF. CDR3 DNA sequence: TGTGCCAGCAGGAATGGGGGGCACTACGAGCAGTACTTC.

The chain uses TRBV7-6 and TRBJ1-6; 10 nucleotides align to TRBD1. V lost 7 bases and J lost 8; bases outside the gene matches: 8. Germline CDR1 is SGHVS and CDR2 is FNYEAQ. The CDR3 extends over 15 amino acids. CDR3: CASTAGDRGHSPLHF. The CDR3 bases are TGTGCCAGCACTGCCGGGGACAGGGGCCATTCACCCCTCCACTTT.

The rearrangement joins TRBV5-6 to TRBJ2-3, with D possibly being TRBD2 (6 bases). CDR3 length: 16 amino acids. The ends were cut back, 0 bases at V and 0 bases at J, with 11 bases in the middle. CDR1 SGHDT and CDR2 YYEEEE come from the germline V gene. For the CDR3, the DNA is TGTGCCAGCAGCTTGGAAGCGGGTTTTAGCACAGATACGCAGTATTTT. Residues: CASSLEAGFSTDTQYF.

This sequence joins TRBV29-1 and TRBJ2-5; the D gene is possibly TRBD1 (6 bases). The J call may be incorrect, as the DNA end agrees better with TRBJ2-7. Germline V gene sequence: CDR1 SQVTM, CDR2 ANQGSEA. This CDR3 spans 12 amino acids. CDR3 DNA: TGCAGCGTATCCGGGACACTCGTCGAGCAGTACTTC. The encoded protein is CSVSGTLVEQYF.

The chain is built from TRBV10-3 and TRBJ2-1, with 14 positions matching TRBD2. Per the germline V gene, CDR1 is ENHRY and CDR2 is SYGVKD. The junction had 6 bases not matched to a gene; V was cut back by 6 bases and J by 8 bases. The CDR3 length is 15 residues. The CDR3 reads CAIRSSTSGGDEQFF. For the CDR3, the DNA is TGTGCCATCAGGTCTTCGACTAGCGGGGGGGATGAGCAGTTCTTC.

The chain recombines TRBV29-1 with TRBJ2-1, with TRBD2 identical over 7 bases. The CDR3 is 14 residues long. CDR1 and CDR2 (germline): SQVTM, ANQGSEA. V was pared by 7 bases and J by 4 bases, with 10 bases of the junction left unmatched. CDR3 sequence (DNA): TGCAGCGCGGATACTAGCGAGCTATACAATGAGCAGTTCTTC. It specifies CSADTSELYNEQFF.

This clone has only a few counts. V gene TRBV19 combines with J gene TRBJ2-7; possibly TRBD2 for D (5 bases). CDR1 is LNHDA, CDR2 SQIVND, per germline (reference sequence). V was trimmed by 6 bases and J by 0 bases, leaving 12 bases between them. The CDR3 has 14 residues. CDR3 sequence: CASSSSGSSYEQYF. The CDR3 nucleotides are TGTGCCAGTAGCTCTTCGGGGAGCTCCTACGAGCAGTACTTC. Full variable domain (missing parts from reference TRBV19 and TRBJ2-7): DGGITQSPKYLFRKEGQNVTLSCEQNLNHDAMYWYRQDPGQGLRLIYYSQIVNDFQKGDIAEGYSVSREKKESFPLTVTSAQKNPTAFYLCASSSSGSSYEQYFGPGTRLTVT.

The CDR3 nucleotides read TGTGCCAGCAGCACAGGGGGCGAGCAGTACTTC. It yields the protein CASSTGGEQYF. The chain is built from TRBV2 and TRBJ2-7; 8 nucleotides align to TRBD1. The CDR3 extends over 11 amino acids. J gave up 6 bases and V 6 bases, and 1 base lay outside the gene matches. Per the germline V gene, CDR1 is SNHLY and CDR2 is FYNNEI.